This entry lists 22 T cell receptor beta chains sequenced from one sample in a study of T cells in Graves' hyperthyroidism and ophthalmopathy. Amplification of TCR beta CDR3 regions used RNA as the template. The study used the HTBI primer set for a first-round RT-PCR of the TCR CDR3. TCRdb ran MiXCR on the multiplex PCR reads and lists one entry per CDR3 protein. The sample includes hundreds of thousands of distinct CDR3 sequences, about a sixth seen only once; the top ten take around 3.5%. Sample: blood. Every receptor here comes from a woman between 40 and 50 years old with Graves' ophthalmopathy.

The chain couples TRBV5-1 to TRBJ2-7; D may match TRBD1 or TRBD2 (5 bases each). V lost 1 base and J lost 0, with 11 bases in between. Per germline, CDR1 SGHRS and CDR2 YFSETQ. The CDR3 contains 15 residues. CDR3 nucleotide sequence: TGCGCCAGCAGCTTGCTAGGGGAGTCCTCCTACGAGCAGTACTTC. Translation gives CASSLLGESSYEQYF.

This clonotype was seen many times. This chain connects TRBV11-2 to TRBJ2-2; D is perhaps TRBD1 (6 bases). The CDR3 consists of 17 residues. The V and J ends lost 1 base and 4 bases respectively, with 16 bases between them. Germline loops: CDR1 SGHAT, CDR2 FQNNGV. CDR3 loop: CASSLGFSRGSTGELFF. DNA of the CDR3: TGTGCCAGCAGCTTAGGGTTTTCGAGGGGGTCCACCGGGGAGCTGTTTTTT.

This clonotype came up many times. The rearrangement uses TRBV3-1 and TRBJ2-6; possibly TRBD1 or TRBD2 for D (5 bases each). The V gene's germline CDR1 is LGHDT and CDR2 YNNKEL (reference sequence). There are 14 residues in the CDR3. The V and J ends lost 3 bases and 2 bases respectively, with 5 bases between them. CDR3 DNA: TGTGCCAGCAGCCAGGGGGCTGGGGCCAACGTCCTGACTTTC. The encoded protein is CASSQGAGANVLTF. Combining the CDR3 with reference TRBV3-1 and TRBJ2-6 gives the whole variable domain DTAVSQTPKYLVTQMGNDKSIKCEQNLGHDTMYWYKQDSKKFLKIMFSYNNKELIINETVPNRFSPKSPDKAHLNLHINSLELGDSAVYFCASSQGAGANVLTFGAGSRLTVL.

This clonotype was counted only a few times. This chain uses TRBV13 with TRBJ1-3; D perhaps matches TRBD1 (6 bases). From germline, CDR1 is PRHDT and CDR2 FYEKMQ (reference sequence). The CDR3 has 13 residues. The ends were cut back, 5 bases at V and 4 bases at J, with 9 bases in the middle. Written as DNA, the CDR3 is TGTGCCAGCAGCGGGGGCGCGGGAAACACCATATATTTT. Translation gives CASSGGAGNTIYF. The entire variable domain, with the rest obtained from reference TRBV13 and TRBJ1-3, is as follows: AAGVIQSPRHLIKEKRETATLKCYPIPRHDTVYWYQQGPGQDPQFLISFYEKMQSDKGSIPDRFSAQQFSDYHSELNMSSLELGDSALYFCASSGGAGNTIYFGEGSWLTVV.

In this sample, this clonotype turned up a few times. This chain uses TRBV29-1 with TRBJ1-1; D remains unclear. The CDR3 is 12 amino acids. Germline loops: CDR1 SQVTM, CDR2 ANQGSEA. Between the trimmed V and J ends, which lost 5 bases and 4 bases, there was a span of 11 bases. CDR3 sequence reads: CSVRDFSTEAFF. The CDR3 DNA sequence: TGCAGCGTTAGGGATTTTAGCACTGAAGCTTTCTTT.

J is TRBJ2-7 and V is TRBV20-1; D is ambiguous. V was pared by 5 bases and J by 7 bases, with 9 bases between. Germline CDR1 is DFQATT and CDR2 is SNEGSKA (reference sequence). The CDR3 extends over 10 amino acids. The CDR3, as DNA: TGCAGTGCTGCCGTGGGGGAGCAGTACTTC. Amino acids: CSAAVGEQYF.

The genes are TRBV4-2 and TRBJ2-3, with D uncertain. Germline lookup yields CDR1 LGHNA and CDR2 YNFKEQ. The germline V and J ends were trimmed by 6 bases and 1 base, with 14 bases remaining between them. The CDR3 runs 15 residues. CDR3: CASSPNPKGTDTQYF. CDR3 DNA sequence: TGTGCCAGCAGTCCTAACCCCAAGGGCACAGATACGCAGTATTTT.

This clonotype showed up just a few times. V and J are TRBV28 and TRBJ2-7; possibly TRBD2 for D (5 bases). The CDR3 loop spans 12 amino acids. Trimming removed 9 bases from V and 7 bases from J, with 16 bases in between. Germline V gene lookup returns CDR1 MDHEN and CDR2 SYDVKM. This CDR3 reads CASNEGLGEQYF. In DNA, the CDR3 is TGTGCCAGTAACGAGGGCCTCGGGGAGCAGTACTTC.

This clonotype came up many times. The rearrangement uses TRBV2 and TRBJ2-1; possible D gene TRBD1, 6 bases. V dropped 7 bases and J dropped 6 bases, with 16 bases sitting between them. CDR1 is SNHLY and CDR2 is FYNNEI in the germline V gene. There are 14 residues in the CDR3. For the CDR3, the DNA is TGTGCCAGCAAACCGGGACACACATTCAATGAGCAGTTCTTC. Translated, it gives CASKPGHTFNEQFF.

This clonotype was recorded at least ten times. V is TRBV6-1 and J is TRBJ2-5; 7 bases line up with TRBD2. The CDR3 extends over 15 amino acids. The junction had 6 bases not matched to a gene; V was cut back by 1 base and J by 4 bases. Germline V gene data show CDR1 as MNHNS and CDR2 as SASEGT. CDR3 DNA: TGTGCCAGCAGTGAAGTAGCAGCGGGAAGAGAGACCCAGTACTTC. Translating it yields CASSEVAAGRETQYF.

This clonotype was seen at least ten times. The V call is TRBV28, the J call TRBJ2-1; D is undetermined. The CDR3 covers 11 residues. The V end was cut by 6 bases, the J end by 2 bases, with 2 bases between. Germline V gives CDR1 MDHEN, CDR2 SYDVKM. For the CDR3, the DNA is TGTGCCAGCAGGGCCTACAATGAGCAGTTCTTC. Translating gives CASRAYNEQFF.

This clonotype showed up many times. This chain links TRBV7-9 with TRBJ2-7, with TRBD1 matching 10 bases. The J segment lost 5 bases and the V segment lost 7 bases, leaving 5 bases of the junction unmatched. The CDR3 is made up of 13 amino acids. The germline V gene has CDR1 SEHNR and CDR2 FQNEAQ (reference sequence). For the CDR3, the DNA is TGTGCCAGCATGCGGACAGGGGGTAACGAGCAGTACTTC. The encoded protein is CASMRTGGNEQYF.

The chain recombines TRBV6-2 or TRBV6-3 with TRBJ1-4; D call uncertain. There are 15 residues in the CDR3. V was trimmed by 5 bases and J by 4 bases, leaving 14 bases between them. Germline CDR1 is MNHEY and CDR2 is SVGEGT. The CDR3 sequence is CASSPRRRVNEKLFF. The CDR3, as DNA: TGTGCCAGCAGTCCTCGGAGAAGGGTTAATGAAAAACTGTTTTTT.

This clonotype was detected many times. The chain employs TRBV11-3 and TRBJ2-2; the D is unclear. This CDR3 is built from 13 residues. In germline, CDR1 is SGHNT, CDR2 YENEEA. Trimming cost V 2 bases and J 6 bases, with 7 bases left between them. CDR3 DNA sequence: TGTGCCAGCAGCTTATACCGCGCCGGGGAGCTGTTTTTT. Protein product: CASSLYRAGELFF.

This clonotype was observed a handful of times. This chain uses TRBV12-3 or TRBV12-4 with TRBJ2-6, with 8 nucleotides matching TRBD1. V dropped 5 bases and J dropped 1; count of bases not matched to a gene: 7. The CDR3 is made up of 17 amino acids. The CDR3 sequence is CASSMGTGLSGANVLTF. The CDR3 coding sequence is TGTGCCAGCAGTATGGGGACAGGCCTATCTGGGGCCAACGTCCTGACTTTC.

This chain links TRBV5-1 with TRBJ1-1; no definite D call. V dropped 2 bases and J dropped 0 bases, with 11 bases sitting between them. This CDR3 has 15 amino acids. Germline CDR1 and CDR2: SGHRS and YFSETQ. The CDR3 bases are TGCGCCAGCAGCTTTCGCCTCGGCATGAACACTGAAGCTTTCTTT. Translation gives CASSFRLGMNTEAFF.

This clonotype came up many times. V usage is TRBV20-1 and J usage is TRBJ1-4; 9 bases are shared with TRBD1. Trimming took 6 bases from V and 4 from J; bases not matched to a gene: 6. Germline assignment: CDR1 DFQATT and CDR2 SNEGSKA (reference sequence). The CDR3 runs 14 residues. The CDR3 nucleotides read TGCAGTGCGCCCACGGGACAGGGTAATGAAAAACTGTTTTTT. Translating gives CSAPTGQGNEKLFF.

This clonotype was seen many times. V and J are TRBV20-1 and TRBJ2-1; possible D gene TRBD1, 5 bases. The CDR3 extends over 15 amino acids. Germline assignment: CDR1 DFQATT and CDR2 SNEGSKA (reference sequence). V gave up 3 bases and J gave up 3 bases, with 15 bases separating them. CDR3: CSASPPGQGYNEQFF. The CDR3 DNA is TGCAGTGCTAGTCCCCCAGGACAAGGCTACAATGAGCAGTTCTTC.

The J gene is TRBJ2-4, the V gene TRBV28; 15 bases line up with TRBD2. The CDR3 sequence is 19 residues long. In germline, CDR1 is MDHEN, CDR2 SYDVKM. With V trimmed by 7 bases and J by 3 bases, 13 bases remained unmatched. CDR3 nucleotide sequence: TGTGCCAGCACACCCCCGGGACTAGCGGGAGGATTTGGCAAAAACATTCAGTACTTC. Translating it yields CASTPPGLAGGFGKNIQYF. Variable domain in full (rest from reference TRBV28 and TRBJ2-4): DVKVTQSSRYLVKRTGEKVFLECVQDMDHENMFWYRQDPGLGLRLIYFSYDVKMKEKGDIPEGYSVSREKKERFSLILESASTNQTSMYLCASTPPGLAGGFGKNIQYFGAGTRLSVL.

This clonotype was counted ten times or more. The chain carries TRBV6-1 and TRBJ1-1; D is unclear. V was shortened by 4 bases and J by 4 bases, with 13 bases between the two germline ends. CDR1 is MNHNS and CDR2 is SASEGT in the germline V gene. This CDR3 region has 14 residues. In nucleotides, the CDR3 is TGTGCCAGCAGTGTACGGAGTCAGACCACTGAAGCTTTCTTT. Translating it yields CASSVRSQTTEAFF.

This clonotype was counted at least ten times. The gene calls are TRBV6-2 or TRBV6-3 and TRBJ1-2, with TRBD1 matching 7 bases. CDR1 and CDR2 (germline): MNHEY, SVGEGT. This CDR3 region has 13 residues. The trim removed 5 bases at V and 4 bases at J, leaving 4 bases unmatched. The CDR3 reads CASSRGQSYGYTF. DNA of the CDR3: TGTGCCAGCAGTCGGGGACAGAGCTATGGCTACACCTTC.

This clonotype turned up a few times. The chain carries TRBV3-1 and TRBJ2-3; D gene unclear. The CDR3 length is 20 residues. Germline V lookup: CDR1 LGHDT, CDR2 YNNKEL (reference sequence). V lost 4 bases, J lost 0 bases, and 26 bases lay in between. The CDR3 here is CASSRITPFQQAPSTDTQYF. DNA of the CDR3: TGTGCCAGCAGCCGCATTACCCCCTTTCAGCAAGCACCTAGCACAGATACGCAGTATTTT.